This is a list of T cell receptor beta chains from one sample in a study of identical twins. One entry per CDR3 protein results from TCRdb running MiXCR on the 5' RACE reads. The top ten clones hold 0.98% of a sample with 700,000 or so distinct CDR3 sequences, over 8.5% of them seen once. The sample was also reused in another study, on yellow fever vaccine responses in identical twins.

The sample consisted of PBMCs. The source of these receptors is a woman under 30 in good health. The CDR3 runs from the conserved cysteine through the conserved F or W. The D gene is left open where the match is weak. For some rows the clone size is stated as once, few or many, or as a class when expanded; others skip it.

clone_size: NA
j_call: TRBJ2-5
cdr3_length: 16
v_call: TRBV20-1
d_call: TRBD2
cdr3_aa: CSAPLAGGRAQETQYF
cdr3_nt: TGCAGTGCTCCACTAGCGGGAGGTCGGGCCCAAGAGACCCAGTACTTC

clone_size: NA
j_call: TRBJ2-1
cdr3_length: 11
v_call: TRBV21-1
d_call: NA
cdr3_aa: CASSIDREQFF
cdr3_nt: TGTGCCAGCAGCATAGACAGAGAACAGTTCTTC

clone_size: NA
j_call: TRBJ2-1
cdr3_length: 13
v_call: TRBV27
d_call: NA
cdr3_aa: CASGATTYNEQFF
cdr3_nt: TGTGCCAGTGGGGCAACCACCTACAATGAGCAGTTCTTC

clone_size: many
j_call: TRBJ2-1
cdr3_length: 15
v_call: TRBV12-3/TRBV12-4
d_call: TRBD2
cdr3_aa: CASSSPSGVYNEQFF
cdr3_nt: TGTGCCAGCAGTTCTCCTAGCGGGGTATACAATGAGCAGTTCTTC

clone_size: few
j_call: TRBJ1-2
cdr3_length: 15
v_call: TRBV5-6
d_call: NA
cdr3_aa: CASSPVGREGYGYTF
cdr3_nt: TGTGCCAGCAGCCCGGTGGGCAGGGAGGGCTATGGCTACACCTTC

clone_size: many
j_call: TRBJ2-3
cdr3_length: 14
v_call: TRBV6-5
d_call: NA
cdr3_aa: CASSYSASTDTQYF
cdr3_nt: TGTGCCAGCAGTTACTCAGCTAGCACAGATACGCAGTATTTT

clone_size: many
j_call: TRBJ2-4
cdr3_length: 15
v_call: TRBV10-2
d_call: NA
cdr3_aa: CASSVIDGAKNIQYF
cdr3_nt: TGCGCCAGCAGTGTTATAGACGGGGCCAAAAACATTCAGTACTTC

clone_size: NA
j_call: TRBJ1-2
cdr3_length: 15
v_call: TRBV10-3
d_call: TRBD1
cdr3_aa: CAISERSGQGYGYTF
cdr3_nt: TGTGCCATCAGTGAGAGATCCGGACAGGGCTATGGCTACACCTTC

clone_size: NA
j_call: TRBJ2-5
cdr3_length: 17
v_call: TRBV12-3/TRBV12-4
d_call: NA
cdr3_aa: CASSFIAWLANQETQYF
cdr3_nt: TGTGCCAGCAGCTTCATCGCGTGGCTAGCGAACCAAGAGACCCAGTACTTC

clone_size: many
j_call: TRBJ2-2
cdr3_length: 16
v_call: TRBV5-6
d_call: NA
cdr3_aa: CASSPDGGQNTGELFF
cdr3_nt: TGTGCCAGCAGCCCCGATGGGGGCCAGAACACCGGGGAGCTGTTTTTT

clone_size: NA
j_call: TRBJ2-5
cdr3_length: 15
v_call: TRBV20-1
d_call: TRBD2
cdr3_aa: CSAYQLAGGQETQYF
cdr3_nt: TGCAGTGCTTACCAACTAGCGGGGGGACAAGAGACCCAGTACTTC

clone_size: many
j_call: TRBJ2-3
cdr3_length: 14
v_call: TRBV24-1
d_call: TRBD2
cdr3_aa: CATMASGGEDTQYF
cdr3_nt: TGTGCCACCATGGCTAGCGGGGGGGAAGATACGCAGTATTTT

clone_size: NA
j_call: TRBJ1-5
cdr3_length: 13
v_call: TRBV29-1
d_call: NA
cdr3_aa: CSVEVGSGQPQHF
cdr3_nt: TGCAGCGTTGAGGTGGGTTCGGGTCAGCCCCAGCATTTT

clone_size: few
j_call: TRBJ2-5
cdr3_length: 14
v_call: TRBV19
d_call: NA
cdr3_aa: CASSIEWGQETQYF
cdr3_nt: TGTGCCAGTAGTATAGAATGGGGACAAGAGACCCAGTACTTC

clone_size: NA
j_call: TRBJ2-5
cdr3_length: 13
v_call: TRBV29-1
d_call: TRBD1
cdr3_aa: CSRAGGFLETQYF
cdr3_nt: TGCAGCAGAGCAGGGGGATTTTTAGAGACCCAGTACTTC

clone_size: many
j_call: TRBJ2-7
cdr3_length: 16
v_call: TRBV20-1
d_call: NA
cdr3_aa: CSAREPDRLATYEQYF
cdr3_nt: TGCAGTGCTAGAGAACCCGACAGGTTAGCCACCTACGAGCAGTACTTC

clone_size: NA
j_call: TRBJ2-3
cdr3_length: 16
v_call: TRBV28
d_call: TRBD1
cdr3_aa: CASSRNRGPGTDTQYF
cdr3_nt: TGTGCCAGCAGTCGTAACAGGGGTCCCGGCACAGATACGCAGTATTTT

clone_size: NA
j_call: TRBJ2-1
cdr3_length: 15
v_call: TRBV18
d_call: NA
cdr3_aa: CASSPLIGTDNEQFF
cdr3_nt: TGTGCCAGCTCACCACTTATCGGGACGGACAATGAGCAGTTCTTC

clone_size: few
j_call: TRBJ2-3
cdr3_length: 15
v_call: TRBV6-1
d_call: NA
cdr3_aa: CASSEYGDSTDTQYF
cdr3_nt: TGTGCCAGCAGTGAATACGGGGACAGCACAGATACGCAGTATTTT

clone_size: few
j_call: TRBJ2-3
cdr3_length: 14
v_call: TRBV28
d_call: TRBD2
cdr3_aa: CASRRGGYTDTQYF
cdr3_nt: TGTGCCAGTCGACGGGGGGGGTACACAGATACGCAGTATTTT

clone_size: few
j_call: TRBJ2-5
cdr3_length: 15
v_call: TRBV7-9
d_call: NA
cdr3_aa: CASSLVGTHQETQYF
cdr3_nt: TGTGCCAGCAGCTTAGTCGGGACACATCAAGAGACCCAGTACTTC